This record covers a single T cell receptor beta chain. Trimming pared 5 bases from V and 1 base from J, leaving 11 bases between. CDR1 and CDR2 (germline): SNHLY, FYNNEI. CDR3 length: 14 amino acids. Clones were sequenced by immunoSEQ multiplex PCR, and TCRdb holds only the in-frame ones, with some missing. The sample comprises tens of thousands of clones, roughly 90% of which are singletons, and approximately 3.3% rests with the top ten. The record originates from a study of T cell changes during pregnancy in multiple sclerosis. This specimen was peripheral blood, taken after pregnancy. This TCR was recovered from a female donor in good health, enrolled as a control in a pregnancy study. V and J are TRBV2 and TRBJ1-1; D call uncertain. CDR3 nucleotide sequence: TGTGCCAGCAGTACCCAACACAGGAACACTGAAGCTTTCTTT. Amino acid sequence: CASSTQHRNTEAFF.